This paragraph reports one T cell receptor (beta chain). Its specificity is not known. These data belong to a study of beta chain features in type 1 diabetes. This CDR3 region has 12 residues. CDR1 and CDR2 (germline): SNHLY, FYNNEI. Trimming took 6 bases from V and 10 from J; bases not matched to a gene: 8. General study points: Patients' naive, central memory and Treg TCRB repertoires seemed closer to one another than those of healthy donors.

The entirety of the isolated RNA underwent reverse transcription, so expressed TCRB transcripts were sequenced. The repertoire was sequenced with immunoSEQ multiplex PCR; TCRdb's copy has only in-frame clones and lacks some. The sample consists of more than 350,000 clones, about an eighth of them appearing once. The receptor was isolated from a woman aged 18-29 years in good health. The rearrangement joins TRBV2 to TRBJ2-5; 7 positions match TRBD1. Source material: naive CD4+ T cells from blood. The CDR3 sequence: CASRIRQGFQYF. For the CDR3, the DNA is TGTGCCAGCAGAATCAGACAGGGCTTCCAGTACTTC.